The 32 T cell receptor beta chains below come from one sample, sequenced in a study of neurological immune-mediated disorders. TCRdb reprocessed the 5' RACE reads via MiXCR and lists one record per CDR3 protein. The data show tens of thousands of distinct CDR3 sequences, roughly 15% seen once. Time point: longitudinal time-point 1 (baseline). The sequenced sample was PBMCs. The receptors come from a female donor with HTLV-1-associated myelopathy (HAM/TSP).

Many counts were recorded for this clonotype. Here the CDR3 reads CASRGVVTDTQYF. CDR3 sequence (DNA): TGTGCCAGCAGGGGGGTAGTCACAGATACGCAGTATTTT. The chain combines TRBV27 with TRBJ2-3, with D tentatively TRBD1 or TRBD2 (5 bases each). Trimming left V 6 bases short and J 2 bases short, with 9 bases between. Germline CDR1 is MNHEY and CDR2 is SMNVEV (reference sequence). The CDR3 runs to 13 residues.

For this clonotype: The junction shows a germline mismatch at one end, possibly a read error. The CDR3 loop is CDSSSRGHQYF. The CDR3 region has the DNA TGTGACAGCAGTTCCAGGGGGCATCAGTACTTC. The chain couples TRBV3-1 to TRBJ2-7, with 8 bases aligning to TRBD1. Germline V lookup: CDR1 LGHDT, CDR2 YNNKEL (reference sequence). The CDR3 length is 11 residues.

Ten or more counts support this clonotype. Here the CDR3 DNA reads TGTGCCAGCAGTCTGAGCGGGGGCACCTACGAGCAGTACTTC. It encodes CASSLSGGTYEQYF. The chain has TRBV27 and TRBJ2-7; TRBD2 matches at 8 bases. The germline gives CDR1 MNHEY, CDR2 SMNVEV (reference sequence). The junction had 5 bases not matched to a gene; V was cut back by 5 bases and J by 2 bases. This CDR3 region has 14 residues.

There are many counts of this clonotype. V gene TRBV20-1 combines with J gene TRBJ1-2, with TRBD1 matching over 8 bases. The trim removed 5 bases at V and 5 bases at J, leaving 7 bases unmatched. Germline loops: CDR1 DFQATT, CDR2 SNEGSKA (reference sequence). This CDR3 comprises 13 residues. CDR3 in amino acids: CSAYDRGGYGYTF. The CDR3 DNA reads TGCAGTGCTTATGACAGGGGAGGATATGGCTACACCTTC.

This sequence joins TRBV2 and TRBJ2-2; D possibly corresponds to TRBD1 (5 bases). The CDR3 has 15 amino acids. V was pared by 4 bases and J by 5 bases, with 14 bases between. The V gene's germline CDR1 is SNHLY and CDR2 FYNNEI. CDR3 region: CASSVGRAGTGELFF. The CDR3 DNA sequence: TGTGCCAGCAGTGTGGGCAGGGCTGGAACCGGGGAGCTGTTTTTT.

Ten or more counts support this clonotype. This chain connects TRBV10-3 to TRBJ2-7; D is perhaps TRBD1 (6 bases). Germline CDR1 reads ENHRY; CDR2 reads SYGVKD. The length of the CDR3 is 14 residues. Trimming pared 6 bases from V and 2 bases from J, leaving 14 bases between. The CDR3 DNA is TGTGCCATCAGACGAAATGAGGGGGCCTACGAGCAGTACTTC. It translates to CAIRRNEGAYEQYF.

In its sample, this clonotype was seen many times. The chain uses TRBV5-1 and TRBJ2-3, with D perhaps TRBD1 (6 bases). This CDR3 contains 13 residues. V was cut by 2 bases and J by 5 bases, with 9 bases left in between. CDR1 is SGHRS, CDR2 YFSETQ, per germline. The DNA for the CDR3 is TGCGCCAGCAGCTTCAGGGGTTTAGATACGCAGTATTTT. Its protein product is CASSFRGLDTQYF.

V and J are TRBV19 and TRBJ1-3, with D unclear. The V gene's germline CDR1 is LNHDA and CDR2 SQIVND (reference sequence). V gave up 5 bases and J gave up 2 bases, with 10 bases separating them. The CDR3 covers 14 residues. The CDR3 reads CASSRSAPGNTIYF. In DNA form, the CDR3 reads TGTGCCAGTAGTCGGTCAGCCCCTGGAAACACCATATATTTT.

On this clonotype itself: A clone one base away is much larger, so this may be a read error. CDR3 region: CASSLSWVHGYTF. CDR3 nucleotides: TGTGCCAGCAGCTTATCATGGGTGCATGGCTACACCTTC. The chain is built from TRBV7-9 and TRBJ1-2; D gene uncertain. V lost 2 bases and J 6 bases, leaving 10 bases between the germline ends. This CDR3 comprises 13 residues. CDR1 SEHNR and CDR2 FQNEAQ come from the germline V gene (reference sequence).

In this sample, this clonotype turned up many times. The chain joins TRBV6-2 or TRBV6-3 to TRBJ2-4; 7 nucleotides align to TRBD2. Per germline, CDR1 MNHEY and CDR2 SVGEGT. The J segment lost 5 bases and the V segment lost 2 bases, leaving 15 bases of the junction unmatched. CDR3 size: 18 residues. The CDR3: CASSYPLGAAGRENIQYF. CDR3 coding DNA: TGTGCCAGCAGTTACCCCCTTGGAGCGGCGGGGAGGGAAAACATTCAGTACTTC.

In this sample, this clonotype turned up many times. The chain is built from TRBV20-1 and TRBJ2-5; D remains ambiguous. CDR1 and CDR2 (germline): DFQATT, SNEGSKA (reference sequence). The CDR3 consists of 10 residues. V lost 2 bases to trimming and J lost 5 bases, with 3 bases between them. CDR3 amino acids: CSARWETQYF. In DNA, the CDR3 is TGCAGTGCTAGATGGGAGACCCAGTACTTC.

This clonotype was counted at least ten times. The V gene is TRBV20-1, the J gene TRBJ1-5; D might be TRBD1 (5 bases). The CDR3 is 16 amino acids. The germline V gene encodes CDR1 DFQATT and CDR2 SNEGSKA (reference sequence). With 2 bases removed from V and 5 bases from J, the gap between germline ends came to 19 bases. Written as DNA, the CDR3 is TGCAGTGCTAGACGGGACTCGGTCACCGGGGATCAGCCCCAGCATTTT. It specifies CSARRDSVTGDQPQHF.

There are many counts of this clonotype. This rearrangement joins TRBV28 to TRBJ2-1; 7 nucleotides match TRBD2. Trimming at V came to 4 bases and at J to 4 bases, leaving 4 bases not matched to a gene. The germline V gene encodes CDR1 MDHEN and CDR2 SYDVKM. CDR3 length: 14 amino acids. The CDR3 nucleotides read TGTGCCAGCAGTTATCCGGGGGGTTACAATGAGCAGTTCTTC. Its translation: CASSYPGGYNEQFF.

This clonotype appeared a few times. The chain has TRBV28 and TRBJ1-1; TRBD1 aligns across 7 bases. Germline trimming cut 1 base from V and 3 bases from J; bases unmatched to any gene: 8. This CDR3 region has 16 residues. CDR1 MDHEN and CDR2 SYDVKM come from the germline V gene. DNA for the CDR3: TGTGCCAGCAGTTTATTCACAGGGGCAAGCGACACTGAAGCTTTCTTT. It yields the protein CASSLFTGASDTEAFF.

This clonotype was detected ten times or more. A read error may produce the germline difference seen at one junction end. The V and J genes are TRBV7-2 and TRBJ1-4; possibly TRBD1 for D (6 bases). CDR3 length: 13 residues. CDR1 SGHTA and CDR2 FQGNSA come from the germline V gene. The CDR3 bases are TGTGCCAGCAGCCCCTCGATTTTGACGGGGGCGCTTTTT. Protein product: CASSPSILTGALF.

The chain has TRBV20-1 and TRBJ1-5; TRBD1 agrees at 8 bases. V lost 6 bases and J lost 4; bases outside the gene matches: 5. This CDR3 is 13 amino acids long. Germline loops: CDR1 DFQATT, CDR2 SNEGSKA (reference sequence). The CDR3 loop is CSARRTGNQPQHF. The CDR3 coding sequence is TGCAGTGCCCGGAGGACAGGGAATCAGCCCCAGCATTTT.

The CDR3 sequence is CASSFVLQGQYGYTF. DNA for the CDR3: TGTGCCAGCAGTTTCGTACTACAGGGACAGTATGGCTACACCTTC. The rearrangement joins TRBV28 to TRBJ1-2; 7 positions agree with TRBD1. The J segment lost 5 bases and the V segment lost 3 bases, leaving 9 bases of the junction unmatched. Germline loops: CDR1 MDHEN, CDR2 SYDVKM. The CDR3 spans 15 residues.

In its sample, this clonotype was seen many times. The chain uses TRBV28 and TRBJ1-4; D may be TRBD1 (6 bases). The CDR3 sequence is 14 residues long. Germline V gene sequence: CDR1 MDHEN, CDR2 SYDVKM. Trimming cost V 3 bases and J 7 bases, with 12 bases left between them. In nucleotides, the CDR3 is TGTGCCAGCAGTTTGGGGGCCCCCTTTGAAAAACTGTTTTTT. Residues: CASSLGAPFEKLFF.

This clonotype was counted many times. In DNA form, the CDR3 reads TGCAGTGCCCAACCGACAGGGAGTAGGGGCACTGAAGCTTTCTTT. It is translated as CSAQPTGSRGTEAFF. V usage is TRBV20-1 and J usage is TRBJ1-1; TRBD1 matches 7 bases. CDR1 is DFQATT, CDR2 SNEGSKA, per germline (reference sequence). Trimming at V came to 6 bases and at J to 4 bases, leaving 14 bases not matched to a gene. The length of the CDR3 is 15 residues.

The table lists this clonotype with many counts. The chain is built from TRBV5-1 and TRBJ2-5, with TRBD1 matching 8 bases. In germline, CDR1 is SGHRS, CDR2 YFSETQ. Losses at the gene ends were 4 bases for V and 1 base for J; bases not matched to a gene: 3. The CDR3 totals 14 residues. This CDR3 is CASSPGTGQETQYF. The CDR3 nucleotides are TGCGCCAGCAGCCCTGGGACAGGCCAAGAGACCCAGTACTTC.

Many counts were recorded for this clonotype. V and J are TRBV5-1 and TRBJ2-1; possible D gene TRBD1, 6 bases. Deletions cut 1 base from V and 4 bases from J, with 15 bases between. Germline CDR1 and CDR2: SGHRS and YFSETQ. The CDR3 is 16 residues long. The CDR3 reads CASSLRGPDRYNEQFF. For the CDR3, the DNA is TGCGCCAGCAGCTTGCGAGGTCCCGACAGGTACAATGAGCAGTTCTTC.

In its sample, this clonotype was seen a few times. The V and J genes are TRBV20-1 and TRBJ2-1, with 10 bases matching TRBD2. V lost 5 bases to trimming and J lost 6 bases; unmatched junction nucleotides: 10. The CDR3 covers 15 residues. Germline lookup yields CDR1 DFQATT and CDR2 SNEGSKA (reference sequence). The DNA of the CDR3 is TGCAGTGCTGGGGAGTTAGCGGGGGGTTTCAATGAGCAGTTCTTC. This codes for CSAGELAGGFNEQFF.

This clonotype showed up many times. The CDR3 loop reads CSARDVTYSGGVNSPLHF. CDR3 nucleotide sequence: TGCAGTGCTAGAGACGTTACATATTCCGGGGGAGTAAATTCACCCCTCCACTTT. This rearrangement joins TRBV20-1 to TRBJ1-6, with D possibly matching TRBD1 (5 bases). The CDR3 is 18 residues long. V was cut by 0 bases and J by 7 bases, with 22 bases left in between. Germline CDR1 DFQATT, CDR2 SNEGSKA (reference sequence).

The chain links TRBV20-1 to TRBJ1-4; TRBD1 is a possible D gene (5 bases). This CDR3 contains 13 residues. V was cut by 5 bases and J by 4 bases, with 11 bases left in between. Germline assignment: CDR1 DFQATT and CDR2 SNEGSKA (reference sequence). The CDR3 sequence: CSASGTSNEKLFF. The DNA of the CDR3 is TGCAGTGCTTCGGGGACCAGTAATGAAAAACTGTTTTTT.

This chain connects TRBV20-1 to TRBJ2-7, with D perhaps matching TRBD1 (6 bases). Trimming cost V 5 bases and J 3 bases, with 20 bases left between them. The CDR3 totals 15 residues. The germline V gene encodes CDR1 DFQATT and CDR2 SNEGSKA (reference sequence). The CDR3: CSAGPLGHGRYEQYF. DNA for the CDR3: TGCAGTGCTGGACCACTGGGACATGGGCGCTACGAGCAGTACTTC.

Ten or more counts support this clonotype. The CDR3: CASSTRLAGNTGELFF. The CDR3 nucleotides read TGTGCCAGCAGTACTCGACTAGCGGGGAACACCGGGGAGCTGTTTTTT. The chain carries TRBV2 and TRBJ2-2; 10 nucleotides agree with TRBD2. J was trimmed by 1 base and V by 5 bases; bases with no gene match: 4. The CDR3 contains 16 residues. Germline-derived CDR1 and CDR2 are SNHLY and FYNNEI.

This clonotype has at least ten counts. This chain joins TRBV20-1 and TRBJ2-5; tentative D call: TRBD2 (5 bases). The CDR3 runs to 13 residues. V gave up 6 bases and J gave up 5 bases, with 16 bases separating them. CDR1 and CDR2 (germline): DFQATT, SNEGSKA (reference sequence). Written as DNA, the CDR3 is TGCAGTGCCAGAATAGAGGGTCCGGAGACCCAGTACTTC. Its protein product is CSARIEGPETQYF.

In this sample, this clonotype turned up many times. This sequence joins TRBV9 and TRBJ2-2; the D call may be TRBD1 or TRBD2 (5 bases each). CDR1 is SGDLS and CDR2 is YYNGEE in the germline V gene. The CDR3 extends over 15 amino acids. The ends were cut back, 6 bases at V and 3 bases at J, with 15 bases in the middle. CDR3 amino acids: CASTSWGRHTGELFF. The DNA of the CDR3 is TGTGCCAGCACCTCCTGGGGACGGCACACCGGGGAGCTGTTTTTT.

The J gene is TRBJ2-7, the V gene TRBV12-3 or TRBV12-4, with 9 bases that match TRBD1. This CDR3 is built from 14 residues. J gave up 7 bases and V 5 bases, and 9 bases lay outside the gene matches. The CDR3 loop is CASSQFRQGGEQYF. DNA for the CDR3: TGTGCCAGCAGTCAATTCCGACAGGGGGGGGAGCAGTACTTC.

In its sample, this clonotype was seen many times. The V call is TRBV7-2, the J call TRBJ2-3, with 7 bases that match TRBD1. Germline V gives CDR1 SGHTA, CDR2 FQGNSA. This CDR3 contains 14 residues. V dropped 4 bases and J dropped 3; count of bases not matched to a gene: 4. CDR3 nucleotides: TGTGCCAGCAGCTCCGACAGGGTGACAGATACGCAGTATTTT. Residues: CASSSDRVTDTQYF.

This clonotype was seen ten or more times. The J gene is TRBJ2-6, the V gene TRBV9; D gene ambiguous. Deletions cut 4 bases from V and 3 bases from J, with 8 bases between. Germline CDR1 and CDR2: SGDLS and YYNGEE. This CDR3 spans 14 amino acids. The CDR3 DNA follows: TGTGCCAGCAGCTCCCCAGGTGGGGCCAACGTCCTGACTTTC. It translates to CASSSPGGANVLTF. Full variable domain (missing parts from reference TRBV9 and TRBJ2-6): DSGVTQTPKHLITATGQRVTLRCSPRSGDLSVYWYQQSLDQGLQFLIQYYNGEERAKGNILERFSAQQFPDLHSELNLSSLELGDSALYFCASSSPGGANVLTFGAGSRLTVL.

This clonotype was detected many times. This chain links TRBV7-2 with TRBJ1-3; D possibly corresponds to TRBD1 (5 bases). V dropped 2 bases and J dropped 4 bases, with 15 bases sitting between them. The CDR3 length is 16 residues. Germline CDR1 reads SGHTA; CDR2 reads FQGNSA. DNA for the CDR3: TGTGCCAGCAGCTTAATGGCTGGTGCAGGGGGAAACACCATATATTTT. This encodes CASSLMAGAGGNTIYF.